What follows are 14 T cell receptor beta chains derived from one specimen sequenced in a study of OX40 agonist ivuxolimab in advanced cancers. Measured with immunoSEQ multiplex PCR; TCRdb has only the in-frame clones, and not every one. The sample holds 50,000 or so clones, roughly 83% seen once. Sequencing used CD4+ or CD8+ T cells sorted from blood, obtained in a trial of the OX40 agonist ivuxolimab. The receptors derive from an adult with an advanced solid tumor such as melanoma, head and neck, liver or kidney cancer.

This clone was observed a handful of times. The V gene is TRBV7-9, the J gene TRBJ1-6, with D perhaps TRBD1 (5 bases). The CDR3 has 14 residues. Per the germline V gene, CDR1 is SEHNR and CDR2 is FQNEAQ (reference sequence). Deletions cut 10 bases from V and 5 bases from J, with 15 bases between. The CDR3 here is CATGGGFNNSPLHF. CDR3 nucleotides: TGTGCCACCGGCGGGGGATTTAATAATTCACCCCTCCACTTT.

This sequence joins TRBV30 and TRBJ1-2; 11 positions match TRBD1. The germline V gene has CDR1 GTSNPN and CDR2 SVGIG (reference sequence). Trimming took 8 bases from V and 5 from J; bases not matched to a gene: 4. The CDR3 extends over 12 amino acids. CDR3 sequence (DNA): TGTGCCGGACAGGGGGCGGGGTATGGCTACACCTTC. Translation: CAGQGAGYGYTF.

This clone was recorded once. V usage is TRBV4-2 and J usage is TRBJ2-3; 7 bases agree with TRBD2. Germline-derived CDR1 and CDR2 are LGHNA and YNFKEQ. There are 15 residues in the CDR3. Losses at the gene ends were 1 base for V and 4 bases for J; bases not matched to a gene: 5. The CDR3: CASSQGTGGADTQYF. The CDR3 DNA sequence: TGTGCCAGCAGCCAAGGGACTGGGGGGGCAGATACGCAGTATTTT.

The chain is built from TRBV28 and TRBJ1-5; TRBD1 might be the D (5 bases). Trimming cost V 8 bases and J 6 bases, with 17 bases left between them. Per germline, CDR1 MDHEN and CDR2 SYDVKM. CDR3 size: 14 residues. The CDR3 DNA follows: TGTGCCAGCGCCCCTATCAGGGTAGTTCAGCCCCAGCATTTT. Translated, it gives CASAPIRVVQPQHF.

The chain's CDR3 is CASSQVRGGTDTQYF. DNA for the CDR3: TGTGCCAGCAGCCAAGTGCGGGGGGGCACAGATACGCAGTATTTT. The rearrangement uses TRBV4-2 and TRBJ2-3, with 8 bases that match TRBD2. CDR1 is LGHNA and CDR2 is YNFKEQ in the germline V gene. Unmatched junction bases numbered 1, after V lost 1 base and J lost 1 base. The CDR3 runs to 15 residues.

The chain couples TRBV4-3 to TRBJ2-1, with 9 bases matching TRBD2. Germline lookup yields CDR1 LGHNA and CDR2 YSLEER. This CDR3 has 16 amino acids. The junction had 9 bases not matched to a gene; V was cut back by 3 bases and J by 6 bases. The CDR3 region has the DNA TGCGCCAGCAGCCAGATGCGGGGGGGCCCGAGCAATGAGCAGTTCTTC. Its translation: CASSQMRGGPSNEQFF.

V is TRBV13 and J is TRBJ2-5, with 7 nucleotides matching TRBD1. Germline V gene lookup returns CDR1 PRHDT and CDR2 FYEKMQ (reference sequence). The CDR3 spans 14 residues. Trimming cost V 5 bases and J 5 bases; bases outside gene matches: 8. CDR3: CASSRQGRQETQYF. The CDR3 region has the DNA TGTGCCAGCAGCAGACAGGGTAGGCAGGAGACCCAGTACTTC.

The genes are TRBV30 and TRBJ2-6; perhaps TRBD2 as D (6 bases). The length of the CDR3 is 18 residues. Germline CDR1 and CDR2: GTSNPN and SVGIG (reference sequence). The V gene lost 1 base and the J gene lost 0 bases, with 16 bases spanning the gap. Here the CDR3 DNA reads TGTGCCTGGAGTGAGAGGGGACTGTTCATCTCTGGGGCCAACGTCCTGACTTTC. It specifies CAWSERGLFISGANVLTF.

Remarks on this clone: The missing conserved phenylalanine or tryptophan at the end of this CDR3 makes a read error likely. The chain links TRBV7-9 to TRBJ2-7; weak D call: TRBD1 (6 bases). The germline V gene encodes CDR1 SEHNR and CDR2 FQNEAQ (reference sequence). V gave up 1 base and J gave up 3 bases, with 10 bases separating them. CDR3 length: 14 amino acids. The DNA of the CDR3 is TGTGCCAGCAGCTTAGGGGACACTATCTACGAGCAGTACCTC. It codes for CASSLGDTIYEQYL.

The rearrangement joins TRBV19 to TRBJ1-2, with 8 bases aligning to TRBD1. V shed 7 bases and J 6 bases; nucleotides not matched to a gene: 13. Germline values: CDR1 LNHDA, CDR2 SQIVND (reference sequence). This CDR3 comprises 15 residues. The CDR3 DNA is TGTGCCAGTACACCACCGGACAGGGAAATTCATGGCTACACCTTC. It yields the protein CASTPPDREIHGYTF.

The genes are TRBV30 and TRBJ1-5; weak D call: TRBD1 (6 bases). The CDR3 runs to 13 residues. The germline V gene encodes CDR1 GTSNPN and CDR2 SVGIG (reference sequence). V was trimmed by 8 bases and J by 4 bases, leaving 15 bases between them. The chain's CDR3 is CAGDLGGNQPQHF. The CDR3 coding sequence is TGTGCCGGAGATTTAGGGGGGAATCAGCCCCAGCATTTT.

The CDR3 coding sequence is TGTGCCAGCAGCTTAAGAGCCACACAAGAGACCCAGTACTTC. Translated: CASSLRATQETQYF. V and J are TRBV7-2 and TRBJ2-5; no reliable D call. Trimming left V 2 bases short and J 2 bases short, with 9 bases between. The CDR3 extends over 14 amino acids. The germline gives CDR1 SGHTA, CDR2 FQGNSA.

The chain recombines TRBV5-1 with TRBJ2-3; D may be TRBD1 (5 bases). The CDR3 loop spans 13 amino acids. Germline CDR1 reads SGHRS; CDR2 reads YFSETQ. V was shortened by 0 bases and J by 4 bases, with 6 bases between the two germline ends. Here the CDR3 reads CASSLEGSDTQYF. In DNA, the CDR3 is TGCGCCAGCAGCTTGGAGGGGTCAGATACGCAGTATTTT.

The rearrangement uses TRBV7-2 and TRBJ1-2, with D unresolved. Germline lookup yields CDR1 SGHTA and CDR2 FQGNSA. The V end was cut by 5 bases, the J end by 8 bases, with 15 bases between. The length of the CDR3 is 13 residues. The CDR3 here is CASSLGLEGGYTF. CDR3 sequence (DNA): TGTGCCAGCAGCCTGGGTTTGGAAGGCGGCTACACCTTC.